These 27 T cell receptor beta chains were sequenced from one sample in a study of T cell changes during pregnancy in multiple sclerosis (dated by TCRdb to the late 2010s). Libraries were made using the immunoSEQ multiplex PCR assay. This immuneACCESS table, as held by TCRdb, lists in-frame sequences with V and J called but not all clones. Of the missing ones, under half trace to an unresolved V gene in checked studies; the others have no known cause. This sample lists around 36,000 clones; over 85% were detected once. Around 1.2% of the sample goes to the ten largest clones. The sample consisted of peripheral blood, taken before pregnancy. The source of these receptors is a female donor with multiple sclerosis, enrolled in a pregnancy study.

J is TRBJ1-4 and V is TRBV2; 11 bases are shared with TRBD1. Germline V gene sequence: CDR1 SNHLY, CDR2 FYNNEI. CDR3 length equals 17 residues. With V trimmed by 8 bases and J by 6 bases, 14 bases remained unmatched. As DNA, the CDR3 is TGTGCCAGCTCCCTCGGGACAGGGGGTGCTCTGTATGAAAAACTGTTTTTT. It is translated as CASSLGTGGALYEKLFF.

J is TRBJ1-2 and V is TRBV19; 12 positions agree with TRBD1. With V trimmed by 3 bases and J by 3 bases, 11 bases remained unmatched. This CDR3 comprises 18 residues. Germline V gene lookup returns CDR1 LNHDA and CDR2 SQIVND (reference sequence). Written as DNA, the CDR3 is TGTGCCAGTAGTATCGGAGGGGGGGGACAGGGGGCTGACTATGGCTACACCTTC. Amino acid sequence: CASSIGGGGQGADYGYTF.

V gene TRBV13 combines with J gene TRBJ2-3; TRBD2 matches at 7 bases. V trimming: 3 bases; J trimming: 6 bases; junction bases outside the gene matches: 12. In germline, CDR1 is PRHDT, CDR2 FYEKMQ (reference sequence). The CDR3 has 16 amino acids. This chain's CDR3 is CASSLTSPRDWDTQYF. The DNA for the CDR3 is TGTGCCAGCAGCTTGACTAGCCCCCGCGACTGGGATACGCAGTATTTT.

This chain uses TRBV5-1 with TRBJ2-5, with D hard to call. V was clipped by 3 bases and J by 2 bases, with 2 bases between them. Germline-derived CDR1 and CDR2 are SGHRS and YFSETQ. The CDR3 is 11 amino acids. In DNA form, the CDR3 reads TGCGCCAGCAGCTCTCAAGAGACCCAGTACTTC. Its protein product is CASSSQETQYF.

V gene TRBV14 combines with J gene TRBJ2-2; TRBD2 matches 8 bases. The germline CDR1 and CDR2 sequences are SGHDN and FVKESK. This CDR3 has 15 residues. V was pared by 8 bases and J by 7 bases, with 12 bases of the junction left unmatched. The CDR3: CASPPGLGAGGELFF. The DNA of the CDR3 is TGTGCCAGCCCCCCGGGACTAGGTGCGGGCGGGGAGCTGTTTTTT.

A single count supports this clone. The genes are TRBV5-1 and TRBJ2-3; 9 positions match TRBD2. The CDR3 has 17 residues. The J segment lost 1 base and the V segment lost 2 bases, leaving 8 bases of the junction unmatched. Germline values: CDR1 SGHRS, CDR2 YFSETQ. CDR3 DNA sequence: TGCGCCAGCAGCTTTTTCAGGAGGACTAGCGGCACAGATACGCAGTATTTT. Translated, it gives CASSFFRRTSGTDTQYF.

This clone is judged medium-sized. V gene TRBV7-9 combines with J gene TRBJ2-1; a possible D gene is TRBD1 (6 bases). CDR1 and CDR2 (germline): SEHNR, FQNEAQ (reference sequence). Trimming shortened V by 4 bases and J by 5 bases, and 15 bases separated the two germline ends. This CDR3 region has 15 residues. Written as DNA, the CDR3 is TGTGCCAGCAGCTCCACATCCCCAGGGGACAATGAGCAGTTCTTC. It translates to CASSSTSPGDNEQFF.

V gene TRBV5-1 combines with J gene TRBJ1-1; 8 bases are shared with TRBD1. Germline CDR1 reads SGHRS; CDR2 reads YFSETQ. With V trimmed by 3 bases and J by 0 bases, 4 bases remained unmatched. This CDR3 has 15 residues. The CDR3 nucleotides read TGCGCCAGCAGCTCTGAGACAGGGGTGAACACTGAAGCTTTCTTT. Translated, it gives CASSSETGVNTEAFF.

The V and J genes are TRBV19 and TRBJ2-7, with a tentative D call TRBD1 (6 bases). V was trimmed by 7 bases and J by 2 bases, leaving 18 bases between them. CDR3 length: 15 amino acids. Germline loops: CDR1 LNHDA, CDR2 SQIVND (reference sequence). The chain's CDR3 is CASTPQGKSPYEQYF. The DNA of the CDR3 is TGTGCCAGTACCCCGCAGGGGAAATCCCCCTACGAGCAGTACTTC.

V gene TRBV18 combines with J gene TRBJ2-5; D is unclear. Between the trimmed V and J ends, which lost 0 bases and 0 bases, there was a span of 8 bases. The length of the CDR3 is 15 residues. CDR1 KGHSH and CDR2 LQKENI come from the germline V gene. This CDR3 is CASSPPSQNQETQYF. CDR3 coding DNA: TGTGCCAGCTCACCACCATCGCAGAACCAAGAGACCCAGTACTTC.

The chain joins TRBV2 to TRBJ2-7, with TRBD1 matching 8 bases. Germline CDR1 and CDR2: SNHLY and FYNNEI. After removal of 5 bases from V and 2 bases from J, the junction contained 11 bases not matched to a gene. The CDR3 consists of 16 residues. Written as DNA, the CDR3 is TGTGCCAGCAGTCCCGGGCCGACAGGGGCCCCCTACGAGCAGTACTTC. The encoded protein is CASSPGPTGAPYEQYF.

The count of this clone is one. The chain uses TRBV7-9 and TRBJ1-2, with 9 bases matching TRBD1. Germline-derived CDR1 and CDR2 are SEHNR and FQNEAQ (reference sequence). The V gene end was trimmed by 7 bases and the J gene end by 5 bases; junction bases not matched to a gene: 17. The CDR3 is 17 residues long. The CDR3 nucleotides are TGTGCCAGCAACCTTTTGGGGACAGGGCGAGGTAGATATGGCTACACCTTC. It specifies CASNLLGTGRGRYGYTF.

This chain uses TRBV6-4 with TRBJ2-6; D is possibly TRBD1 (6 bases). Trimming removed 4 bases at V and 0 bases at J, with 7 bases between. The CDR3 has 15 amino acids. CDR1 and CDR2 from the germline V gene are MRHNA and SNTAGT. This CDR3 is CASSGTDSGANVLTF. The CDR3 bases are TGTGCCAGCAGTGGGACAGACTCTGGGGCCAACGTCCTGACTTTC.

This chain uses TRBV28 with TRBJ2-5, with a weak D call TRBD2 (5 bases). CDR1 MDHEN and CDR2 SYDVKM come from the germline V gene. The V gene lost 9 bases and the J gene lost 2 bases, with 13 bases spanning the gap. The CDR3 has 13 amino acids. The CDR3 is CASSRTHQETQYF. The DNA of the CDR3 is TGTGCCAGTTCGAGGACTCATCAAGAGACCCAGTACTTC.

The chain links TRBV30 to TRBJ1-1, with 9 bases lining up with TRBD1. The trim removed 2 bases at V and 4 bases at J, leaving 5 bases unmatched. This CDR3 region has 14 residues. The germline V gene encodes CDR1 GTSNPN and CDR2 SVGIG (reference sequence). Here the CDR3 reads CAWSLQGAVTEAFF. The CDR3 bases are TGTGCCTGGAGTCTACAGGGGGCGGTCACTGAAGCTTTCTTT.

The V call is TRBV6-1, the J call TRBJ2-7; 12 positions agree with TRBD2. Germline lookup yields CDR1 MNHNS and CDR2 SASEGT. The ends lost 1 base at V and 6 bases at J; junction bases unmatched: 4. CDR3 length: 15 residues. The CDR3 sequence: CASSEGASGRVEQYF. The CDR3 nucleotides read TGTGCCAGCAGTGAAGGGGCTAGCGGGAGGGTCGAGCAGTACTTC.

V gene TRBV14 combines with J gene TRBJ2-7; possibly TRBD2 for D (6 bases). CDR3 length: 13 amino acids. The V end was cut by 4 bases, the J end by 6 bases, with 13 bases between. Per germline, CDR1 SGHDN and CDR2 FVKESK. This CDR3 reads CASSPQEGFEQYF. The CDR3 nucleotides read TGTGCCAGCAGCCCACAGGAGGGGTTCGAGCAGTACTTC.

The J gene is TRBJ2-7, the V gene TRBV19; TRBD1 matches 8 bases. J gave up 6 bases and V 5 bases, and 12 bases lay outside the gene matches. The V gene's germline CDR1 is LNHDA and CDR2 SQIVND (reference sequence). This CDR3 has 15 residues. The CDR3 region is CASSPTGVRVREQYF. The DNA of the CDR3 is TGTGCCAGTAGTCCGACAGGGGTAAGAGTACGCGAGCAGTACTTC.

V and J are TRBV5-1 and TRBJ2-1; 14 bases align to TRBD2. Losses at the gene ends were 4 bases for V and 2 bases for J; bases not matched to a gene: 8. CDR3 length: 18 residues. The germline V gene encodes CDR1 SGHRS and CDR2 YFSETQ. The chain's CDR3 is CASSPSGTSGSAYNEQFF. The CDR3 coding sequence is TGCGCCAGCAGCCCCTCCGGGACTAGCGGGAGTGCCTACAATGAGCAGTTCTTC.

The CDR3 coding sequence is TGTGCCAGCAGCCGCAACACGGCAGGGGGCCATGGCTACACCTTC. Translated: CASSRNTAGGHGYTF. The chain combines TRBV13 with TRBJ1-2; 8 bases are shared with TRBD1. The trim removed 5 bases at V and 6 bases at J, leaving 11 bases unmatched. CDR3 size: 15 residues. Germline V lookup: CDR1 PRHDT, CDR2 FYEKMQ (reference sequence). Full variable domain (remainder filled in from reference TRBV13 and TRBJ1-2): AAGVIQSPRHLIKEKRETATLKCYPIPRHDTVYWYQQGPGQDPQFLISFYEKMQSDKGSIPDRFSAQQFSDYHSELNMSSLELGDSALYFCASSRNTAGGHGYTFGSGTRLTVV.

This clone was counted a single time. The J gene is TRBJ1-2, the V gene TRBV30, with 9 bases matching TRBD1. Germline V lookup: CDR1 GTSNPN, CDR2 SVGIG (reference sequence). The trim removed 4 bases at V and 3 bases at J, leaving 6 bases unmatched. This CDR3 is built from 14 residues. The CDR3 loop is CAWTEDRGHYGYTF. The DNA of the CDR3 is TGTGCCTGGACGGAGGACAGGGGACACTATGGCTACACCTTC.

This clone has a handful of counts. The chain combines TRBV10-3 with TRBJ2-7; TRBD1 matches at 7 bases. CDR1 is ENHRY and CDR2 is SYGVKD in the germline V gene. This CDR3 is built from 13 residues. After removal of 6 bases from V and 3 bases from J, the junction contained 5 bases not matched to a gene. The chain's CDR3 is CAISSGQFYEQYF. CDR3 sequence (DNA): TGTGCCATCAGCTCGGGACAGTTCTACGAGCAGTACTTC.

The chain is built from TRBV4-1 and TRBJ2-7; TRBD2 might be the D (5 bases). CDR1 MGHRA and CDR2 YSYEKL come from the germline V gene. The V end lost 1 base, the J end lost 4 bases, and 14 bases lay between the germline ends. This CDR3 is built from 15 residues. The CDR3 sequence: CASSQVLRGKYEQYF. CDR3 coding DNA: TGCGCCAGCAGCCAAGTCTTGAGAGGGAAATACGAGCAGTACTTC.

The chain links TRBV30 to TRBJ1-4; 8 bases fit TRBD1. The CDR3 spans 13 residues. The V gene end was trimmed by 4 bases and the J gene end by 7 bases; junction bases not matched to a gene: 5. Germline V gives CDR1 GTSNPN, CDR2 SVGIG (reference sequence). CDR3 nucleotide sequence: TGTGCCTGGACAGGGGGCGCAGGTGAAAAACTGTTTTTT. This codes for CAWTGGAGEKLFF.

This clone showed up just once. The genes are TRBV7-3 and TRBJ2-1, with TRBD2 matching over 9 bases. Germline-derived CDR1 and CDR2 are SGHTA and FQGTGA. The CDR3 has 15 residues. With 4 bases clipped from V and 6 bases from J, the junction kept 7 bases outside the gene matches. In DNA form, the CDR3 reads TGTGCCAGCAGCTACGGGGCGGGAGGGCCCAATGAGCAGTTCTTC. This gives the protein CASSYGAGGPNEQFF.

CDR3 DNA: TGTGCCAGTAGTATGCGACAGGTAGTTGAAGCTTTCTTT. Its translation: CASSMRQVVEAFF. The chain is built from TRBV19 and TRBJ1-1; tentative D call: TRBD1 (6 bases). The ends were cut back, 3 bases at V and 7 bases at J, with 12 bases in the middle. The CDR3 is made up of 13 amino acids. Germline-derived CDR1 and CDR2 are LNHDA and SQIVND (reference sequence).

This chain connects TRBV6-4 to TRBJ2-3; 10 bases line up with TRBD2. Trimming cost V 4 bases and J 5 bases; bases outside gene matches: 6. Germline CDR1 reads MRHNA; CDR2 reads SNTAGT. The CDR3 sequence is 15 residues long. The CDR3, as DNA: TGTGCCAGCAGTGTGACCGGGACTAGCGTAGATACGCAGTATTTT. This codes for CASSVTGTSVDTQYF.